The TCR beta chain under discussion was sequenced for a study of post-analysis software for immune sequencing data. About the research overall: Some patients lacked subtype; others had relapsing-remitting, secondary progressive or progressive-relapsing disease. Whole-study findings and limits: Those samples that were prepared in the same batch co-clustered strongly by F measure. TRBV5-6, TRBV5-1 and TRBV20-1 were among several TRBV segments more frequent in patients than controls. Significantly lower normalized Chao1 diversity was found in patients with multiple sclerosis relative to controls.

V gave up 1 base and J gave up 1 base, with 6 bases separating them. Germline assignment: CDR1 SGHRS and CDR2 YFSETQ. There are 13 residues in the CDR3. cDNA libraries of TCR beta carried unique molecular identifiers. Each sample of about 0.95 to 11 million input T cells yielded about 500,000 cDNA molecules, so each molecule approximated one T cell. Using its own MiXCR run on the PCR reads, TCRdb lists one record per CDR3 protein. The sample consists of about 540,000 distinct CDR3 sequences, around a third of them appearing once. This clonotype came up a few times. What it binds is unknown. The sample taken for sequencing was blood. The chain links TRBV5-1 to TRBJ2-7; no reliable D call. This TCR was sampled from a girl aged 2-17 years with multiple sclerosis. Here the CDR3 DNA reads TGCGCCAGCAGCTTGACAGTTTCCTACGAGCAGTACTTC. The encoded protein is CASSLTVSYEQYF. The full variable domain, with the rest looked up from reference TRBV5-1 and TRBJ2-7, is KAGVTQTPRYLIKTRGQQVTLSCSPISGHRSVSWYQQTPGQGLQFLFEYFSETQRNKGNFPGRFSGRQFSNSRSEMNVSTLELGDSALYLCASSLTVSYEQYFGPGTRLTVT.